The text below deals with one TCR beta chain. Germline V gives CDR1 SGHTA, CDR2 FQGNSA. The V and J ends lost 0 bases and 1 base, in that order; junction bases with no gene match: 7. The CDR3 is 19 amino acids. This entry comes from a study of blood T cell repertoires in COVID-19. About the research overall: The United States, Italy and Spain provided the acute and convalescent COVID-19 samples.

Authors' processing steps: The authors estimated nucleated cell counts from reference gene primer amplification. TCRdb's table, derived via immunoSEQ multiplex PCR, lists solely in-frame clones and lacks some. V and J calls and clone size are those listed in that table; D and trimming were worked out from the DNA. The data contain under 200,000 clones, about 83% of them seen just once; the ten biggest clones take up 1.5%. Sequencing was done on a sample of peripheral blood. The source is a human donor in a cohort sampled during active COVID-19. This sequence joins TRBV7-2 and TRBJ2-6; 9 bases are a match to TRBD1. CDR3 in DNA: TGTGCCAGCAGCTTAGCCTGGACAGGGGTACGATCTGGGGCCAACGTCCTGACTTTC. Protein product: CASSLAWTGVRSGANVLTF.